Following are 11 T cell receptor beta chains from one sample sequenced in a study of T cells in Graves' hyperthyroidism and ophthalmopathy. Amplified regions were TCR beta CDR3 sequences from RNA transcripts. Using the HTBI primer set, a first-round RT-PCR was run on the TCR CDR3. TCRdb passed the multiplex PCR reads through MiXCR, listing each CDR3 protein once. The data hold a few hundred thousand distinct CDR3 sequences, with about 14% observed a single time. The sample was blood. The receptors come from a woman aged 25 to 39 with Graves' ophthalmopathy.

This clonotype was counted ten times or more. The rearrangement links TRBV11-2 to TRBJ1-1, with D hard to call. V lost 4 bases to trimming and J lost 6 bases, with 12 bases between them. Germline CDR1 reads SGHAT; CDR2 reads FQNNGV. The CDR3 has 13 amino acids. CDR3 sequence (DNA): TGTGCCAGCAGCTACGGGTCGTCGTCTGAAGCTTTCTTT. This codes for CASSYGSSSEAFF.

This clonotype was detected many times. The J gene is TRBJ1-2, the V gene TRBV6-1; D might be TRBD1 (5 bases). The germline V gene encodes CDR1 MNHNS and CDR2 SASEGT. The CDR3 is made up of 13 amino acids. V was trimmed by 4 bases and J by 4 bases, leaving 10 bases between them. In DNA, the CDR3 is TGTGCCAGCAGTGGGGACGGGATCTATGGCTACACCTTC. As protein: CASSGDGIYGYTF.

This clonotype showed up many times. This chain uses TRBV28 with TRBJ1-2; 9 bases match TRBD1. The trim removed 5 bases at V and 8 bases at J, leaving 9 bases unmatched. Per the germline V gene, CDR1 is MDHEN and CDR2 is SYDVKM. The CDR3 spans 14 residues. The CDR3 nucleotides read TGTGCCAGCAGTCCCGGGACAGGGTTTGGGGGCTACACCTTC. Its translation is CASSPGTGFGGYTF.

This clonotype was detected only a few times. This chain connects TRBV24-1 to TRBJ1-6; D gene ambiguous. Germline V CDR1 and CDR2: KGHDR, SFDVKD. The germline V and J ends were trimmed by 4 bases and 15 bases, with 12 bases remaining between them. This CDR3 is 12 amino acids long. CDR3 DNA sequence: TGTGCCACCAGTGACCATACACAATTCCTCCACTTT. Translated: CATSDHTQFLHF.

This clonotype was counted at least ten times. The chain is built from TRBV24-1 and TRBJ1-2; a weak D match, TRBD1 (6 bases). With 4 bases removed from V and 1 base from J, the gap between germline ends came to 9 bases. CDR1 is KGHDR, CDR2 SFDVKD, per germline. The CDR3 sequence is 14 residues long. As DNA, the CDR3 is TGTGCCACCAGTGAGGCAGGGGATAACTATGGCTACACCTTC. Translating gives CATSEAGDNYGYTF.

This clonotype occurred many times. This chain connects TRBV7-3 to TRBJ2-5; TRBD2 matches 7 bases. This CDR3 is built from 15 residues. V lost 2 bases, J lost 0 bases, and 3 bases stayed unmatched. Germline lookup yields CDR1 SGHTA and CDR2 FQGTGA. As DNA, the CDR3 is TGTGCCAGCAGCTTAGCGGGAGAGTACCAAGAGACCCAGTACTTC. It translates to CASSLAGEYQETQYF.

The rearrangement uses TRBV14 and TRBJ1-2; D possibly corresponds to TRBD1 (6 bases). The germline CDR1 and CDR2 sequences are SGHDN and FVKESK. This CDR3 spans 13 amino acids. The V end was cut by 4 bases, the J end by 8 bases, with 14 bases between. The CDR3 sequence is CASSRDKGRGYTF. The DNA for the CDR3 is TGTGCCAGCAGCCGGGACAAAGGGAGAGGCTACACCTTC.

In this sample, this clonotype turned up many times. The chain employs TRBV24-1 and TRBJ2-7, with 11 bases fitting TRBD1. This CDR3 is 14 amino acids long. V trimming: 4 bases; J trimming: 3 bases; junction bases outside the gene matches: 1. CDR1 is KGHDR and CDR2 is SFDVKD in the germline V gene. CDR3 residues: CATSEGTGGYEQYF. DNA of the CDR3: TGTGCCACCAGTGAGGGGACAGGGGGCTACGAGCAGTACTTC.

The table lists this clonotype with many counts. The chain has TRBV7-9 and TRBJ1-1; D perhaps matches TRBD1 (5 bases). Deletions cut 3 bases from V and 0 bases from J, with 11 bases between. The germline CDR1 and CDR2 sequences are SEHNR and FQNEAQ (reference sequence). CDR3 size: 15 residues. The CDR3 DNA reads TGTGCCAGCAGCTTCACTGACAGCATGAACACTGAAGCTTTCTTT. Its protein product is CASSFTDSMNTEAFF. The whole variable domain, filled in from reference TRBV7-9 and TRBJ1-1, reads DTGVSQNPRHKITKRGQNVTFRCDPISEHNRLYWYRQTLGQGPEFLTYFQNEAQLEKSRLLSDRFSAERPKGSFSTLEIQRTEQGDSAMYLCASSFTDSMNTEAFFGQGTRLTVV.

This clonotype was seen at least ten times. The chain employs TRBV28 and TRBJ1-5, with unresolved D. Germline CDR1 is MDHEN and CDR2 is SYDVKM. The germline V and J ends were trimmed by 9 bases and 0 bases, with 12 bases remaining between them. The CDR3 consists of 14 residues. CDR3 loop: CARTYQDSNQPQHF. DNA of the CDR3: TGTGCCAGGACATACCAGGATAGCAATCAGCCCCAGCATTTT.

This clonotype was seen many times. The V gene is TRBV3-1, the J gene TRBJ2-3; 11 bases match TRBD2. The CDR3 extends over 15 amino acids. Trimming took 4 bases from V and 7 from J; bases not matched to a gene: 7. Germline CDR1 and CDR2: LGHDT and YNNKEL (reference sequence). CDR3 protein: CASSLSGGAEYTQYF. CDR3 coding DNA: TGTGCCAGCAGCCTTAGCGGGGGGGCGGAATATACGCAGTATTTT.